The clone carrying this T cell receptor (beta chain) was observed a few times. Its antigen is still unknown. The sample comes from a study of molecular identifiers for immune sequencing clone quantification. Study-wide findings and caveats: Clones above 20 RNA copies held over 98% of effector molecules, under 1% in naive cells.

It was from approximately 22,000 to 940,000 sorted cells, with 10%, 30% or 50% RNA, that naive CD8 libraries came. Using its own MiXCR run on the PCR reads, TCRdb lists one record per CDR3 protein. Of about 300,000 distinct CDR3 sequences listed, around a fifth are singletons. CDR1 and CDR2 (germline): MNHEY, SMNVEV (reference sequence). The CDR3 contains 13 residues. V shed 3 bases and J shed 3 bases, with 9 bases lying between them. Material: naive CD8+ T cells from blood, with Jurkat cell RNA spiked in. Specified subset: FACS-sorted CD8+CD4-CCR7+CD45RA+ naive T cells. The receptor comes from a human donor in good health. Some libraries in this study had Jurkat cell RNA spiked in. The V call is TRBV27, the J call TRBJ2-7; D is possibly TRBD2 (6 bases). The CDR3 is CASSFQEGYEQYF. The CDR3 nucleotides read TGTGCCAGCAGTTTCCAGGAGGGCTACGAGCAGTACTTC.